This entry lists 22 T cell receptor beta chains sequenced from one sample in a study of cytomegalovirus exposure and HLA in healthy donors. A multiplex PCR was run with 60 Vbeta primers and 13 Jbeta primers. Using immunoSEQ multiplex PCR, the repertoire was profiled, and TCRdb retains in-frame clones only, with some absent. The data hold 150,000 to 200,000 clones, with about 90% observed a single time. The sample comprised PBMCs. Receptor source: a girl in the first two years of life in good health and CMV-seronegative.

This chain links TRBV27 with TRBJ1-4; D may be TRBD1 (5 bases). This CDR3 comprises 14 residues. V lost 4 bases and J 3 bases, leaving 9 bases between the germline ends. Germline loops: CDR1 MNHEY, CDR2 SMNVEV (reference sequence). The CDR3 sequence: CASSWAGSNEKLFF. In nucleotides, the CDR3 is TGTGCCAGCAGTTGGGCAGGGTCTAATGAAAAACTGTTTTTT.

The chain couples TRBV4-2 to TRBJ2-2; D possibly corresponds to TRBD2 (7 bases). The CDR3 covers 16 residues. Germline-derived CDR1 and CDR2 are LGHNA and YNFKEQ. Trimming removed 1 base from V and 4 bases from J, with 13 bases in between. The CDR3 loop reads CASSQVVGGGTGELFF. CDR3 DNA sequence: TGTGCCAGCAGCCAAGTGGTGGGAGGGGGCACCGGGGAGCTGTTTTTT.

The chain is built from TRBV25-1 and TRBJ1-6; 7 bases fit TRBD1. With V trimmed by 3 bases and J by 7 bases, 6 bases remained unmatched. The CDR3 spans 15 residues. CDR1 MGHDK and CDR2 SYGVNS come from the germline V gene. CDR3 in amino acids: CASSDDREGNSPLHF. The DNA of the CDR3 is TGTGCCAGCAGTGACGACAGGGAAGGGAATTCACCCCTCCACTTT.

The genes are TRBV5-4 and TRBJ2-1; D gene unclear. The V gene lost 0 bases and the J gene lost 0 bases, with 13 bases spanning the gap. The CDR3 consists of 17 residues. Germline V CDR1 and CDR2: SGHNT, YYREEE (reference sequence). CDR3 loop: CASSLESTKLSYNEQFF. CDR3 DNA sequence: TGTGCCAGCAGCTTGGAGTCTACCAAACTCTCCTACAATGAGCAGTTCTTC.

The V call is TRBV6-5, the J call TRBJ1-4; TRBD1 might be the D (5 bases). Germline V gives CDR1 MNHEY, CDR2 SVGAGI. This CDR3 has 12 residues. V lost 7 bases and J lost 8, with 11 bases in between. The CDR3 region is CASNPGGEKLFF. In nucleotides, the CDR3 is TGTGCCAGCAACCCCGGGGGAGAAAAACTGTTTTTT.

CDR3 in amino acids: CSVGTVHTGELFF. In DNA form, the CDR3 reads TGCAGCGTTGGAACGGTACACACCGGGGAGCTGTTTTTT. This sequence joins TRBV29-1 and TRBJ2-2, with D hard to call. The CDR3 has 13 amino acids. Between the trimmed V and J ends, which lost 4 bases and 3 bases, there was a span of 9 bases. Germline CDR1 reads SQVTM; CDR2 reads ANQGSEA.

CDR3: CASSRRLLYNEQFF. CDR3 DNA sequence: TGTGCCAGCAGTCGAAGACTTCTTTACAATGAGCAGTTCTTC. The chain is built from TRBV27 and TRBJ2-1, with D unclear. This CDR3 region has 14 residues. Germline values: CDR1 MNHEY, CDR2 SMNVEV (reference sequence). Trimming took off 5 bases at V and 4 bases at J, with 12 bases between the two ends.

The chain recombines TRBV6-1 with TRBJ2-5; tentative D call: TRBD1 (6 bases). The CDR3 has 14 residues. V shed 8 bases and J shed 0 bases, with 13 bases lying between them. Germline loops: CDR1 MNHNS, CDR2 SASEGT. The CDR3 is CASGHRTDQETQYF. The CDR3 coding sequence is TGTGCCAGCGGACATCGGACAGACCAAGAGACCCAGTACTTC.

This chain links TRBV4-1 with TRBJ2-1; D gene ambiguous. CDR3 size: 15 residues. Trimming pared 5 bases from V and 4 bases from J, leaving 15 bases between. From germline, CDR1 is MGHRA and CDR2 YSYEKL. The CDR3 here is CASSYDNSPYNEQFF. DNA of the CDR3: TGCGCCAGCAGCTATGACAACTCCCCTTACAATGAGCAGTTCTTC.

The rearrangement links TRBV2 to TRBJ2-2; possible D gene TRBD2, 6 bases. The ends were cut back, 6 bases at V and 3 bases at J, with 14 bases in the middle. The length of the CDR3 is 15 residues. Looked up from germline, CDR1 is SNHLY and CDR2 is FYNNEI. CDR3 DNA: TGTGCCAGCAGGGGACTCAGCCTTGACACCGGGGAGCTGTTTTTT. It yields the protein CASRGLSLDTGELFF.

This chain connects TRBV6-5 to TRBJ1-2; the D gene is possibly TRBD1 (5 bases). From germline, CDR1 is MNHEY and CDR2 SVGAGI. V lost 3 bases and J 4 bases, leaving 12 bases between the germline ends. The CDR3 spans 14 residues. This CDR3 is CASSYTDRGYGYTF. Written as DNA, the CDR3 is TGTGCCAGCAGTTATACCGACAGAGGCTATGGCTACACCTTC.

The V and J genes are TRBV5-1 and TRBJ2-7; D ambiguous. Looked up from germline, CDR1 is SGHRS and CDR2 is YFSETQ. V dropped 1 base and J dropped 3 bases, with 14 bases sitting between them. The CDR3 has 15 amino acids. DNA for the CDR3: TGCGCCAGCAGCTTGACAGCCGGAAGCCTCTACGAGCAGTACTTC. It is translated as CASSLTAGSLYEQYF.

The chain joins TRBV5-1 to TRBJ2-7; 8 bases are a match to TRBD1. Trimming took 0 bases from V and 3 from J; bases not matched to a gene: 8. The germline V gene has CDR1 SGHRS and CDR2 YFSETQ. This CDR3 has 16 residues. The CDR3 DNA follows: TGCGCCAGCAGCTTGGTAGGCAGGGGGCGCTTCTACGAGCAGTACTTC. Translated, it gives CASSLVGRGRFYEQYF. Complete variable domain (other parts from reference TRBV5-1 and TRBJ2-7): KAGVTQTPRYLIKTRGQQVTLSCSPISGHRSVSWYQQTPGQGLQFLFEYFSETQRNKGNFPGRFSGRQFSNSRSEMNVSTLELGDSALYLCASSLVGRGRFYEQYFGPGTRLTVT.

The chain links TRBV6-1 to TRBJ2-3, with 9 positions matching TRBD2. CDR3 length: 16 amino acids. Trimming at V came to 1 base and at J to 6 bases, leaving 8 bases not matched to a gene. Germline V gene lookup returns CDR1 MNHNS and CDR2 SASEGT. The CDR3 DNA reads as TGTGCCAGCAGTGAAGTCCGGCGGGGGGGTGCCGATACGCAGTATTTT. Amino acids: CASSEVRRGGADTQYF.

The V call is TRBV14, the J call TRBJ1-6; 8 bases agree with TRBD1. This CDR3 contains 15 residues. CDR1 and CDR2 from the germline V gene are SGHDN and FVKESK. Losses at the gene ends were 4 bases for V and 9 bases for J; bases not matched to a gene: 8. The CDR3 sequence: CASSPRQGLVSPLHF. In nucleotides, the CDR3 is TGTGCCAGCAGCCCTAGACAGGGGCTTGTTTCACCCCTCCACTTT.

The rearrangement links TRBV5-1 to TRBJ1-1; D ambiguous. The length of the CDR3 is 17 residues. With 1 base removed from V and 5 bases from J, the gap between germline ends came to 21 bases. Looked up from germline, CDR1 is SGHRS and CDR2 is YFSETQ. Written as DNA, the CDR3 is TGCGCCAGCAGCTTGTTAACCCAATCTCCGGGTCAGACTGAAGCTTTCTTT. This translates into CASSLLTQSPGQTEAFF.

A single count supports this clone. Other DNA sequences in this sample translate to the same CDR3. The chain carries TRBV5-1 and TRBJ2-3; D ambiguous. CDR3 length equals 12 residues. Trimming stripped 1 base from V and 5 bases from J, with 5 bases between. Per the germline V gene, CDR1 is SGHRS and CDR2 is YFSETQ. CDR3: CASSLSGDTQYF. CDR3 coding DNA: TGCGCCAGCAGCTTGTCCGGAGATACGCAGTATTTT.

CDR3 loop: CARDWEYGYTF. CDR3 coding DNA: TGTGCCAGGGACTGGGAGTATGGCTACACCTTC. V usage is TRBV2 and J usage is TRBJ1-2; D is uncertain. V lost 9 bases and J 5 bases, leaving 10 bases between the germline ends. Germline loops: CDR1 SNHLY, CDR2 FYNNEI. The CDR3 contains 11 residues.

The rearrangement uses TRBV4-1 and TRBJ2-3, with D uncertain. The CDR3 is made up of 12 amino acids. The germline V and J ends were trimmed by 1 base and 8 bases, with 7 bases remaining between them. From germline, CDR1 is MGHRA and CDR2 YSYEKL. CDR3 sequence: CASSQVDLTQYF. In DNA form, the CDR3 reads TGCGCCAGCAGCCAAGTAGATCTTACGCAGTATTTT.

The chain has TRBV7-3 and TRBJ1-1; no reliable D call. Germline CDR1 reads SGHTA; CDR2 reads FQGTGA. The CDR3 has 14 amino acids. V was shortened by 2 bases and J by 13 bases, with 20 bases between the two germline ends. CDR3 coding DNA: TGTGCCAGCAGCTTAGGGCAGGCTAAATCTAAGGTTTTCTTT. Translating it yields CASSLGQAKSKVFF.

V gene TRBV7-3 combines with J gene TRBJ2-7, with D possibly matching TRBD2 (5 bases). This CDR3 is 14 amino acids long. Germline V lookup: CDR1 SGHTA, CDR2 FQGTGA. Trimming took off 5 bases at V and 0 bases at J, with 11 bases between the two ends. CDR3 sequence reads: CASSPSQSSYEQYF. The CDR3 bases are TGTGCCAGCAGCCCTAGCCAGAGCTCCTACGAGCAGTACTTC.

This chain links TRBV25-1 with TRBJ1-4; possible D gene TRBD1, 5 bases. This CDR3 is built from 18 residues. The germline gives CDR1 MGHDK, CDR2 SYGVNS. Between the trimmed V and J ends, which lost 3 bases and 0 bases, there was a span of 17 bases. Here the CDR3 DNA reads TGTGCCAGCAGTGACTCTGGGCAGGGTGGAACAACTAATGAAAAACTGTTTTTT. Translation gives CASSDSGQGGTTNEKLFF. Filled out from reference TRBV25-1 and TRBJ1-4, the complete variable domain reads EADIYQTPRYLVIGTGKKITLECSQTMGHDKMYWYQQDPGMELHLIHYSYGVNSTEKGDLSSESTVSRIRTEHFPLTLESARPSHTSQYLCASSDSGQGGTTNEKLFFGSGTQLSVL.